The TCR beta chain under discussion was sequenced for a study of identical twins. Notes on the study in general: Clonotypes of the beta chain that were abundant in cord blood carried fewer insertions (memory repertoires showed none). Twin pairs had excess sharing that was weaker in beta out-of-frame sequences. Conclusions were based on cross-sectional statistical analysis, without following the same donors.

A few counts support this clonotype. Antigen specificity is unknown. This CDR3 is built from 12 residues. Germline CDR1 is SGHTA and CDR2 is FQGNSA. Between the trimmed V and J ends, which lost 7 bases and 5 bases, there was a span of 9 bases. A single record per CDR3 protein comes from TCRdb applying MiXCR to the 5' RACE reads. The sample holds around 1.7 million distinct CDR3 sequences, around 33% seen once. This receptor was taken from a newborn girl in good health. Sequencing was performed on cord blood. The chain links TRBV7-2 to TRBJ2-1; the D is unclear. As DNA, the CDR3 is TGTGCCAGCACCCTATCTCACAATGAGCAGTTCTTC. It translates to CASTLSHNEQFF.